The subject of this entry is one T cell receptor beta chain. The record originates from a study of blood T cell repertoires in COVID-19. As for the study in general: The study drew acute and convalescent COVID-19 samples from the United States, Italy and Spain. Nucleic acid was either cDNA or gDNA, and it came from T cells, B-cell-depleted T cells, or PBMCs.

The germline gives CDR1 SGHDN, CDR2 FVKESK. V lost 2 bases and J lost 1, with 8 bases in between. The CDR3 spans 14 residues. Per the study methods: Amplifying reference gene primers gave estimates of nucleated cell counts. Produced via immunoSEQ multiplex PCR; TCRdb's table is partial and in-frame only. Clone size and V and J calls were adopted from that table, with D and trimming inferred from the DNA. There are around 180,000 clones in the sample; 70% to 90% occur only once, and 2.5% lies in the top ten. J is TRBJ1-1 and V is TRBV14; no clear D gene. The clonotype comes from a middle-aged man with active or convalescent COVID-19. Sequenced material: peripheral blood. The CDR3 is CASSQLQTNTEAFF. CDR3 DNA sequence: TGTGCCAGCAGCCAACTACAGACGAACACTGAAGCTTTCTTT.